The 3 T cell receptor beta chains below were found in one sample sequenced in a study of T-cell reconstitution after alpha-beta-depleted transplantation in children. Unique molecular identifiers were incorporated when the TCRbeta library was constructed. TCRdb called the PCR reads again in MiXCR, with one record for every CDR3 protein. In the table there are 500,000 or so distinct CDR3 sequences, over 25% of which are singletons. This specimen was PBMCs from the stem cell graft donor, taken from the stem cell graft. These receptors were obtained from a human donor who donated a stem cell graft to a child with aplastic anemia.

In its sample, this clonotype was seen once. This chain joins TRBV5-5 and TRBJ2-5; D is possibly TRBD2 (6 bases). The V end lost 0 bases, the J end lost 2 bases, and 11 bases lay between the germline ends. The germline V gene encodes CDR1 SGHKS and CDR2 YYEKEE (reference sequence). CDR3 length equals 15 residues. This CDR3 is CASSLAAGTQETQYF. The CDR3 DNA follows: TGTGCCAGCAGCTTGGCGGCTGGGACTCAAGAGACCCAGTACTTC.

This chain connects TRBV5-1 to TRBJ2-5; D is ambiguous. In germline, CDR1 is SGHRS, CDR2 YFSETQ. The CDR3 spans 15 residues. Trimming cost V 4 bases and J 5 bases, with 18 bases left between them. The CDR3 loop reads CASSLSTVGGETQYF. In DNA, the CDR3 is TGCGCCAGCAGCCTCTCGACCGTGGGTGGGGAGACCCAGTACTTC.

The CDR3 spells CASSSGVLVRPNEQFF. CDR3 DNA: TGTGCCAGCAGCTCGGGTGTTCTTGTACGCCCCAATGAGCAGTTCTTC. This chain joins TRBV7-6 and TRBJ2-1, with D uncertain. V dropped 4 bases and J dropped 6 bases, with 19 bases sitting between them. This CDR3 spans 16 amino acids. CDR1 SGHVS and CDR2 FNYEAQ come from the germline V gene. Complete variable domain (other parts from reference TRBV7-6 and TRBJ2-1): GAGVSQSPRYKVTKRGQDVALRCDPISGHVSLYWYRQALGQGPEFLTYFNYEAQQDKSGLPNDRFSAERPEGSISTLTIQRTEQRDSAMYRCASSSGVLVRPNEQFFGPGTRLTVL.